This TCR beta chain was identified in a study of CXCR3-negative and CXCR3-positive naive CD8 T cells. For this clonotype: Its antigen is undetermined.

The CD45RO-CCR7+CD27+CD95- phenotype denoted naive CD8+ T cells. This CDR3 has 15 amino acids. Germline V gene sequence: CDR1 SGHDN, CDR2 FVKESK. Study findings and constraints: Naive cells that were CXCR3-positive had more hydrophobic TRB CDR3s (compared with CXCR3-negative naive cells). Both naive subsets, CXCR3-negative and CXCR3-positive, displayed similar TRBV-TRBJ usage, unlike memory cells.

The study made its TRB cDNA libraries by 5' RACE, adding UMI labels. No DNA is given; TCRdb re-called the 5' RACE reads and lists each CDR3 protein once. The record lists more than 100,000 distinct CDR3 sequences, of which the ten most abundant hold 0.41%. The genes are TRBV14 and TRBJ2-7; TCRdb outputs TRBD2, but without DNA this stays unchecked. Sequencing was performed on naive CXCR3+ CD8+ T cells from blood. The sample's subset: CD45RO-CCR7+CD27+CD95- naive CD8+ T cells expressing CXCR3 (TNR3+). This TCR derives from a human donor in good health. Some clones in this sample may be carry-over from other donors' samples. Here the CDR3 reads CASSRRLAGTYEQYF.